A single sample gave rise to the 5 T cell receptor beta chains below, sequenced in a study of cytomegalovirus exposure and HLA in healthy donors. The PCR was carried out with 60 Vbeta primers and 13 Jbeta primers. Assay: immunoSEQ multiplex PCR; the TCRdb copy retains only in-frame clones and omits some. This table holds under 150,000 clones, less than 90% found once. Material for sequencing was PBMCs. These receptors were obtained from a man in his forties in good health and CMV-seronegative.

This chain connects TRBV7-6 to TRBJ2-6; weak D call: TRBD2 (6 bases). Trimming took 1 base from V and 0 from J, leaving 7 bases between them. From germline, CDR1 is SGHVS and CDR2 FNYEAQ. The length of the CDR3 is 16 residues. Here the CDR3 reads CASSLGGDSGANVLTF. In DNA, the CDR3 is TGTGCCAGCAGCTTAGGGGGGGACTCTGGGGCCAACGTCCTGACTTTC.

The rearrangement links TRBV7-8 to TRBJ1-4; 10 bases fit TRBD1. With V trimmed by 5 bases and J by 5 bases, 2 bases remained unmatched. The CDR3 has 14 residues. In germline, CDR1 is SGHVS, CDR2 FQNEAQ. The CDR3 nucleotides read TGTGCCAGCAGCACGGGACAGGGGAATGAAAAACTGTTTTTT. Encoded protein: CASSTGQGNEKLFF.

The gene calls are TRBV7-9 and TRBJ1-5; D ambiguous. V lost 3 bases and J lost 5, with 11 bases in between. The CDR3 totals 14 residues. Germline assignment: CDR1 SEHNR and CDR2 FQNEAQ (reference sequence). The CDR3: CASSLPEAHQPQHF. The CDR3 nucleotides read TGTGCCAGCAGCTTGCCCGAGGCTCATCAGCCCCAGCATTTT. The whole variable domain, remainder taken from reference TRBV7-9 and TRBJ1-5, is DTGVSQNPRHKITKRGQNVTFRCDPISEHNRLYWYRQTLGQGPEFLTYFQNEAQLEKSRLLSDRFSAERPKGSFSTLEIQRTEQGDSAMYLCASSLPEAHQPQHFGDGTRLSIL.

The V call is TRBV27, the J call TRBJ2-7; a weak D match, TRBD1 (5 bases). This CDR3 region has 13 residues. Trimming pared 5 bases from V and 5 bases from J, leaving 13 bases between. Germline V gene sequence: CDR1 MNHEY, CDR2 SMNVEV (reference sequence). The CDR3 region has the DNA TGTGCCAGCAGTCCCAGGGATACCCACGAGCAGTACTTC. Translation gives CASSPRDTHEQYF.

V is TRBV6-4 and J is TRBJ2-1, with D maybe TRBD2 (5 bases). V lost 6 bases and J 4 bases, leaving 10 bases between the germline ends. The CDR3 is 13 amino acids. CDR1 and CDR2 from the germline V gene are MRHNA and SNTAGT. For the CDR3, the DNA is TGTGCCAGCAGCGTTGGACTGTACAATGAGCAGTTCTTC. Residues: CASSVGLYNEQFF.